These 15 T cell receptor beta chains were all obtained from the same sample, sequenced in a study of shared clonotypes between healthy human individuals (dated by TCRdb to the early 2020s). CD8 naive samples consisted of CD45RO-negative cells that were positively selected for CCR7, yielding a CD45RA+CCR7+ population without TemRA cells. Library preparation used the immunoSEQ multiplex PCR assay. What TCRdb holds here is the immuneACCESS table cut down to in-frame rearrangements. Part of the clones is not present; checked against another copy, under half of the missing clones reflect an unresolved V gene, and the others are unexplained. The sample table contains around 2,000,000 clones; only one count was recorded for about 95% of them. The top ten clonotypes cover 1.1% of the sample. The sequenced material came from naive CD8+ T cells sorted from blood. Explained via the paper, the cell subset or site label denotes: CD45RA+CCR7+. Receptor source: a man between 18 and 29 years old in good health.

The chain carries TRBV9 and TRBJ2-3; D might be TRBD1 (5 bases). The CDR3 consists of 14 residues. Germline V gives CDR1 SGDLS, CDR2 YYNGEE. Trimming removed 4 bases at V and 2 bases at J, with 11 bases between. The DNA of the CDR3 is TGTGCCAGCAGCCAAGACAGAAACACAGATACGCAGTATTTT. Translating gives CASSQDRNTDTQYF.

This chain joins TRBV7-6 and TRBJ2-7, with D unresolved. V was clipped by 1 base and J by 3 bases, with 10 bases between them. The CDR3 runs to 14 residues. In germline, CDR1 is SGHVS, CDR2 FNYEAQ. CDR3 loop: CASSLGSEYYEQYF. The CDR3, as DNA: TGTGCCAGCAGCTTAGGCAGTGAGTACTACGAGCAGTACTTC. The full variable domain, rest sourced from reference TRBV7-6 and TRBJ2-7, is GAGVSQSPRYKVTKRGQDVALRCDPISGHVSLYWYRQALGQGPEFLTYFNYEAQQDKSGLPNDRFSAERPEGSISTLTIQRTEQRDSAMYRCASSLGSEYYEQYFGPGTRLTVT.

The genes are TRBV27 and TRBJ2-1; 7 positions match TRBD1. The CDR3 spans 14 residues. Per the germline V gene, CDR1 is MNHEY and CDR2 is SMNVEV (reference sequence). V lost 3 bases and J lost 4; bases outside the gene matches: 3. The CDR3 loop reads CASSFARGYNEQFF. CDR3 nucleotide sequence: TGTGCCAGCAGTTTTGCCAGGGGGTACAATGAGCAGTTCTTC.

The rearrangement links TRBV4-1 to TRBJ2-5; TRBD1 aligns across 8 bases. With 3 bases clipped from V and 4 bases from J, the junction kept 10 bases outside the gene matches. The CDR3 sequence is 16 residues long. In germline, CDR1 is MGHRA, CDR2 YSYEKL. The CDR3 DNA follows: TGCGCCAGCAGCCATCCTCCGGGACAGGATGGAGAGACCCAGTACTTC. This translates into CASSHPPGQDGETQYF.

In its sample, this clone was seen once. The rearrangement links TRBV13 to TRBJ2-1; D is unresolved. The CDR3 is made up of 12 amino acids. Germline V gives CDR1 PRHDT, CDR2 FYEKMQ (reference sequence). The ends were cut back, 3 bases at V and 6 bases at J, with 6 bases in the middle. CDR3 loop: CASSFLVNEQFF. The CDR3 nucleotides read TGTGCCAGCAGCTTTCTTGTCAATGAGCAGTTCTTC.

The CDR3 nucleotides read TGTGCCAGCAGCTTATTGGACAGGGAGGCGGACATTCAGTACTTC. This codes for CASSLLDREADIQYF. The V call is TRBV7-6, the J call TRBJ2-4, with TRBD1 matching 8 bases. J lost 8 bases, V lost 2 bases, and 8 bases had no gene match. The CDR3 contains 15 residues. Germline CDR1 reads SGHVS; CDR2 reads FNYEAQ. Using reference TRBV7-6 and TRBJ2-4 for the parts outside the CDR3, the full variable domain is GAGVSQSPRYKVTKRGQDVALRCDPISGHVSLYWYRQALGQGPEFLTYFNYEAQQDKSGLPNDRFSAERPEGSISTLTIQRTEQRDSAMYRCASSLLDREADIQYFGAGTRLSVL.

The rearrangement uses TRBV27 and TRBJ2-1; 8 positions agree with TRBD2. Germline CDR1 reads MNHEY; CDR2 reads SMNVEV (reference sequence). The CDR3 runs to 19 residues. V gave up 7 bases and J gave up 0 bases; unmatched junction bases: 17. The CDR3: CASKLLAGPIPSSYNEQFF. The CDR3 DNA reads TGTGCCAGCAAACTCCTAGCGGGCCCAATACCTAGCTCCTACAATGAGCAGTTCTTC.

The chain recombines TRBV5-6 with TRBJ2-7, with D maybe TRBD2 (6 bases). Trimming took off 0 bases at V and 0 bases at J, with 16 bases between the two ends. In germline, CDR1 is SGHDT, CDR2 YYEEEE. CDR3 size: 17 residues. CDR3 sequence (DNA): TGTGCCAGCAGCTTGGACGTGGGCGGGACCTACTCCTACGAGCAGTACTTC. Protein sequence: CASSLDVGGTYSYEQYF.

The V call is TRBV7-3, the J call TRBJ2-2; D gene uncertain. The germline V gene encodes CDR1 SGHTA and CDR2 FQGTGA. The CDR3 has 12 amino acids. Trimming cost V 4 bases and J 5 bases, with 5 bases left between them. CDR3 sequence: CASSSSTGELFF. The CDR3 DNA reads as TGTGCCAGCAGCTCGTCGACCGGGGAGCTGTTTTTT.

The chain carries TRBV29-1 and TRBJ1-1; possibly TRBD1 for D (6 bases). Trimming removed 0 bases at V and 5 bases at J, with 25 bases between. Germline loops: CDR1 SQVTM, CDR2 ANQGSEA. The CDR3 sequence is 18 residues long. The CDR3 bases are TGCAGCGTTGAAGATCCAGCGGGGAAGGGGGTTTTTCTAACTGAAGCTTTCTTT. Amino acids: CSVEDPAGKGVFLTEAFF.

This clone came up once. The gene calls are TRBV30 and TRBJ2-1; no clear D gene. In germline, CDR1 is GTSNPN, CDR2 SVGIG (reference sequence). V lost 2 bases and J lost 0, with 11 bases in between. The CDR3 loop spans 15 amino acids. The CDR3 is CAWSLLSSSYNEQFF. The CDR3 nucleotides are TGTGCCTGGAGTTTGCTTAGTAGCTCCTACAATGAGCAGTTCTTC.

This clone was seen just once. This sequence joins TRBV7-8 and TRBJ2-7; the D gene is possibly TRBD2 (6 bases). CDR3 length equals 15 residues. CDR1 and CDR2 from the germline V gene are SGHVS and FQNEAQ. V lost 5 bases and J lost 2, with 16 bases in between. DNA for the CDR3: TGTGCCAGCAGCCTCGTGCGGGAAGACACCTACGAGCAGTACTTC. Translated, it gives CASSLVREDTYEQYF.

The V and J genes are TRBV5-6 and TRBJ2-7; D is ambiguous. Trimming shortened V by 0 bases and J by 1 base, and 8 bases separated the two germline ends. The germline gives CDR1 SGHDT, CDR2 YYEEEE. This CDR3 has 14 amino acids. CDR3 in DNA: TGTGCCAGCAGCTTGGGAGTACGGTCCTACGAGCAGTACTTC. Its protein product is CASSLGVRSYEQYF.

The chain couples TRBV6-5 to TRBJ1-2; no reliable D call. Per germline, CDR1 MNHEY and CDR2 SVGAGI. Trimming cost V 0 bases and J 4 bases, with 15 bases left between them. The CDR3 length is 16 residues. CDR3 DNA: TGTGCCAGCAGTTACTCGAAACTGGACGGAATCTATGGCTACACCTTC. Translated: CASSYSKLDGIYGYTF.

The chain couples TRBV30 to TRBJ2-7; 10 positions agree with TRBD2. This CDR3 has 14 residues. The J segment lost 2 bases and the V segment lost 5 bases, leaving 6 bases of the junction unmatched. Per germline, CDR1 GTSNPN and CDR2 SVGIG (reference sequence). The CDR3 coding sequence is TGTGCCTGGGACCGAGCGGGGGGGCCCTACGAGCAGTACTTC. Translating it yields CAWDRAGGPYEQYF.